This record looks at one T cell receptor beta chain sequence and its context. Data came from immunoSEQ multiplex PCR; TCRdb stores just in-frame clones and leaves some out. The data hold 45,000 to 50,000 clones, with 88% observed a single time. This sample was taken from a study of PD-L1 blockade in urothelial cancer. This sequence originates from a man older than 75 with urothelial cancer. The sequencing here drew on PBMCs, taken around atezolizumab (anti-PD-L1) treatment.

The CDR3 region is CASHSGRAGTDTQYF. In DNA, the CDR3 is TGTGCCAGCCATAGCGGGAGGGCTGGCACAGATACGCAGTATTTT. The chain joins TRBV14 to TRBJ2-3; 11 nucleotides align to TRBD2. Germline CDR1 SGHDN, CDR2 FVKESK. Unmatched junction bases numbered 5, after V lost 8 bases and J lost 1 base. The CDR3 extends over 15 amino acids.